Presented here are 23 T cell receptor beta chains from one specimen sequenced in a study of T cells in Graves' hyperthyroidism and ophthalmopathy. TCR beta CDR3 regions were amplified from RNA. The HTBI primer set served for first-round RT-PCR of the TCR CDR3. TCRdb reanalysed the multiplex PCR reads using MiXCR and keeps one entry per CDR3 protein. The table has approximately 700,000 distinct CDR3 sequences, about 15% seen once; the top ten hold around 7.7%. Sequenced input: blood. These receptor sequences come from a young man with Graves' hyperthyroidism.

This clonotype came up a few times. The chain carries TRBV28 and TRBJ2-4; D may be TRBD2 (5 bases). Germline values: CDR1 MDHEN, CDR2 SYDVKM. V lost 5 bases and J lost 6, with 11 bases in between. This CDR3 has 13 amino acids. The chain's CDR3 is CASSLPRGNIQYF. In DNA form, the CDR3 reads TGTGCCAGCAGTCTCCCCCGGGGAAACATTCAGTACTTC.

The sample holds many counts of this clonotype. V gene TRBV15 combines with J gene TRBJ2-3; TRBD2 aligns across 9 bases. The CDR3 runs 17 residues. Trimming removed 3 bases from V and 2 bases from J; junction bases left unmatched: 9. Germline V lookup: CDR1 LNHNV, CDR2 YYDKDF (reference sequence). CDR3 sequence reads: CATSRGTSWVNTDTQYF. As DNA, the CDR3 is TGTGCCACCAGCAGGGGGACTAGCTGGGTTAACACAGATACGCAGTATTTT.

This clonotype was counted at least ten times. The rearrangement uses TRBV7-2 and TRBJ2-7; the match to TRBD1 covers 8 bases. With V trimmed by 2 bases and J by 8 bases, 5 bases remained unmatched. Germline CDR1 SGHTA, CDR2 FQGNSA. The CDR3 sequence is 13 residues long. CDR3 bases: TGTGCCAGCAGCTTAAACAGGGGGTCGAAGCAGTACTTC. Translating it yields CASSLNRGSKQYF.

This clonotype was seen a few times. J is TRBJ1-6 and V is TRBV18; no clear D gene. Trimming shortened V by 5 bases and J by 1 base, and 12 bases separated the two germline ends. CDR3 length: 16 amino acids. The germline V gene encodes CDR1 KGHSH and CDR2 LQKENI. The DNA for the CDR3 is TGTGCCAGCTCAACTCCCCCGGGATCCTATAATTCACCCCTCCACTTT. It is translated as CASSTPPGSYNSPLHF.

The V call is TRBV28, the J call TRBJ1-5, with no clear D. From germline, CDR1 is MDHEN and CDR2 SYDVKM. V was clipped by 3 bases and J by 2 bases, with 11 bases between them. This CDR3 is built from 15 residues. As DNA, the CDR3 is TGTGCCAGCAGTTTGTTCATTGGGGGCAATCAGCCCCAGCATTTT. This sequence encodes CASSLFIGGNQPQHF.

The chain is built from TRBV9 and TRBJ2-5, with D tentatively TRBD2 (5 bases). The germline V gene encodes CDR1 SGDLS and CDR2 YYNGEE. The CDR3 runs to 14 residues. Trimming took off 3 bases at V and 4 bases at J, with 13 bases between the two ends. The CDR3 nucleotides are TGTGCCAGCAGCGACCAAGGAAGCGGAGAGACCCAGTACTTC. This encodes CASSDQGSGETQYF. The variable domain in full, completed from reference TRBV9 and TRBJ2-5, reads DSGVTQTPKHLITATGQRVTLRCSPRSGDLSVYWYQQSLDQGLQFLIQYYNGEERAKGNILERFSAQQFPDLHSELNLSSLELGDSALYFCASSDQGSGETQYFGPGTRLLVL.

V and J are TRBV29-1 and TRBJ1-5, with a possible D match to TRBD1 (6 bases). Deletions cut 7 bases from V and 7 bases from J, with 14 bases between. The CDR3 extends over 12 amino acids. Germline values: CDR1 SQVTM, CDR2 ANQGSEA. The CDR3 loop reads CSARTEGQPQHF. CDR3 sequence (DNA): TGCAGCGCTAGGACAGAAGGACAGCCCCAGCATTTT.

This clonotype was seen a single time. The chain links TRBV5-1 to TRBJ1-6; D remains unclear. Germline V gene lookup returns CDR1 SGHRS and CDR2 YFSETQ. The V end was cut by 5 bases, the J end by 0 bases, with 9 bases between. The length of the CDR3 is 15 residues. The CDR3: CASSLDVSYNSPLHF. The CDR3 DNA reads TGCGCCAGCAGTTTAGATGTCTCCTATAATTCACCCCTCCACTTT.

This clonotype was picked up a small number of times. The chain employs TRBV7-3 and TRBJ2-5; 9 positions agree with TRBD2. J was trimmed by 4 bases and V by 5 bases; bases with no gene match: 5. This CDR3 has 14 residues. Germline CDR1 is SGHTA and CDR2 is FQGTGA. CDR3 nucleotides: TGTGCCAGCAGCCCAACGACTAGCGGAGAGACCCAGTACTTC. This sequence encodes CASSPTTSGETQYF. Filled out from reference TRBV7-3 and TRBJ2-5, the complete variable domain reads GAGVSQTPSNKVTEKGKYVELRCDPISGHTALYWYRQSLGQGPEFLIYFQGTGAADDSGLPNDRFFAVRPEGSVSTLKIQRTERGDSAVYLCASSPTTSGETQYFGPGTRLLVL.

This clonotype was counted at least ten times. V is TRBV30 and J is TRBJ2-7; TRBD1 matches 9 bases. The CDR3 runs 13 residues. Germline assignment: CDR1 GTSNPN and CDR2 SVGIG (reference sequence). The V segment lost 6 bases and the J segment 5 bases; nucleotides outside the gene matches: 8. The CDR3 DNA reads TGTGCCTGTTCGGACAGGGGAGGCCACGAGCAGTACTTC. Its translation is CACSDRGGHEQYF.

As DNA, the CDR3 is TGTGCCAGCAGCCCCAAGACTAGCGGGAGCTCCTACAATGAGCAGTTCTTC. Its protein product is CASSPKTSGSSYNEQFF. The J gene is TRBJ2-1, the V gene TRBV7-3, with 12 bases matching TRBD2. CDR1 and CDR2 from the germline V gene are SGHTA and FQGTGA. This CDR3 is built from 17 residues. J lost 0 bases, V lost 5 bases, and 5 bases had no gene match.

This clonotype was observed many times. The CDR3 DNA is TGTGCCAGCAGCTTAGTCCACAATGAGCAGTTCTTC. Translated, it gives CASSLVHNEQFF. The rearrangement joins TRBV7-9 to TRBJ2-1; no definite D call. The length of the CDR3 is 12 residues. Germline CDR1 SEHNR, CDR2 FQNEAQ (reference sequence). Trimming took off 1 base at V and 5 bases at J, with 3 bases between the two ends.

The rearrangement uses TRBV5-6 and TRBJ1-2; D unclear. This CDR3 is 13 amino acids long. Trimming left V 1 base short and J 3 bases short, with 7 bases between. Germline CDR1 is SGHDT and CDR2 is YYEEEE. The CDR3 here is CASSLPDHYGYTF. In DNA, the CDR3 is TGTGCCAGCAGCTTGCCAGACCACTATGGCTACACCTTC.

This clonotype was detected many times. The rearrangement links TRBV6-5 to TRBJ2-1; D uncertain. Germline assignment: CDR1 MNHEY and CDR2 SVGAGI. The length of the CDR3 is 14 residues. Between the trimmed V and J ends, which lost 0 bases and 4 bases, there was a span of 7 bases. CDR3 in DNA: TGTGCCAGCAGTTACTCTGGGGATTACAATGAGCAGTTCTTC. Residues: CASSYSGDYNEQFF.

This clonotype was seen repeatedly, ten times or more. The genes are TRBV28 and TRBJ2-5; a weak D match, TRBD1 (6 bases). The germline V and J ends were trimmed by 5 bases and 1 base, with 14 bases remaining between them. CDR1 and CDR2 (germline): MDHEN, SYDVKM. This CDR3 region has 15 residues. In DNA, the CDR3 is TGTGCCAGCAGTCCCCTACCAGGGGCCCAAGAGACCCAGTACTTC. Residues: CASSPLPGAQETQYF. Combining the CDR3 with reference TRBV28 and TRBJ2-5 gives the whole variable domain DVKVTQSSRYLVKRTGEKVFLECVQDMDHENMFWYRQDPGLGLRLIYFSYDVKMKEKGDIPEGYSVSREKKERFSLILESASTNQTSMYLCASSPLPGAQETQYFGPGTRLLVL.

Note on this clonotype: The junction does not match germline at one end; this may be a read error. The chain links TRBV15 to TRBJ2-7, with D perhaps given as TRBD1 or TRBD2 (5 bases each). CDR3 length: 15 amino acids. The V gene's germline CDR1 is LNHNV and CDR2 YYDKDF (reference sequence). CDR3 in DNA: TGTGCCACCAGGAGAGACCGGGACGGCCCCTACGAGCAGTACTTC. It codes for CATRRDRDGPYEQYF.

This clonotype showed up just a few times. The chain joins TRBV7-9 to TRBJ1-5; perhaps TRBD1 as D (6 bases). CDR1 SEHNR and CDR2 FQNEAQ come from the germline V gene (reference sequence). The CDR3 totals 13 residues. Trimming removed 11 bases at V and 6 bases at J, with 17 bases between. CDR3 in amino acids: CAGQTGEAQPQHF. The DNA of the CDR3 is TGTGCCGGCCAGACAGGTGAAGCTCAGCCCCAGCATTTT.

V gene TRBV20-1 combines with J gene TRBJ2-5; possibly TRBD2 for D (5 bases). The CDR3 covers 13 residues. Trimming cost V 4 bases and J 3 bases, with 12 bases left between them. From germline, CDR1 is DFQATT and CDR2 SNEGSKA (reference sequence). Here the CDR3 reads CSATRTGEETQYF. The DNA of the CDR3 is TGCAGTGCTACGCGGACTGGAGAAGAGACCCAGTACTTC.

This sequence joins TRBV11-2 and TRBJ2-4; 9 nucleotides line up with TRBD1. V trimming: 5 bases; J trimming: 0 bases; junction bases outside the gene matches: 8. CDR1 and CDR2 (germline): SGHAT, FQNNGV. This CDR3 has 17 residues. DNA for the CDR3: TGTGCCAGCAGCGCCCGGACAGGGGCGCTAGCCAAAAACATTCAGTACTTC. It yields the protein CASSARTGALAKNIQYF.

This clonotype was seen repeatedly, ten times or more. V gene TRBV6-6 combines with J gene TRBJ1-4; TRBD1 aligns across 7 bases. Losses at the gene ends were 0 bases for V and 10 bases for J; bases not matched to a gene: 5. Germline CDR1 and CDR2: MNHNY and SVGAGI (reference sequence). This CDR3 comprises 14 residues. The CDR3 sequence: CASSYSIHRGKLFF. For the CDR3, the DNA is TGTGCCAGCAGTTACTCGATTCACAGGGGAAAACTGTTTTTT.

This chain links TRBV14 with TRBJ1-3; D is ambiguous. Germline V gene data show CDR1 as SGHDN and CDR2 as FVKESK. This CDR3 is built from 16 residues. V dropped 1 base and J dropped 0 bases, with 10 bases sitting between them. The CDR3 nucleotides are TGTGCCAGCAGCCAAGTAACCTCTTTCTCTGGAAACACCATATATTTT. It yields the protein CASSQVTSFSGNTIYF.

CDR3 nucleotides: TGTGCCAGCAGATTAGCGGGAGGCCTCTCCTACGAGCAGTACTTC. Translation gives CASRLAGGLSYEQYF. The rearrangement joins TRBV28 to TRBJ2-7; 10 bases are shared with TRBD2. The CDR3 runs to 15 residues. With 6 bases clipped from V and 0 bases from J, the junction kept 5 bases outside the gene matches. Germline V gives CDR1 MDHEN, CDR2 SYDVKM.

This clonotype appeared many times. V is TRBV7-9 and J is TRBJ2-7; TRBD1 matches at 9 bases. V lost 10 bases, J lost 6 bases, and 10 bases stayed unmatched. The CDR3 is made up of 13 amino acids. The V gene's germline CDR1 is SEHNR and CDR2 FQNEAQ (reference sequence). CDR3 in DNA: TGTGCCACCCCGGGACAGGGTTTGGTCGAGCAGTACTTC. Translated: CATPGQGLVEQYF.